Shown below are 10 T cell receptor beta chains from a single sample sequenced in a study of cytomegalovirus exposure and HLA in healthy donors. Clones were read by immunoSEQ multiplex PCR, and TCRdb kept only the in-frame ones, dropping some. The table includes about 140,000 clones, less than 90% detected once. Sequencing was performed on PBMCs. The receptors here all came from a man in his late teens or twenties in good health and CMV-seronegative.

J is TRBJ2-5 and V is TRBV7-2; tentatively, D is TRBD2 (5 bases). This CDR3 comprises 16 residues. Germline assignment: CDR1 SGHTA and CDR2 FQGNSA. The V end lost 1 base, the J end lost 5 bases, and 17 bases lay between the germline ends. In DNA form, the CDR3 reads TGTGCCAGCAGCTTAGATGGGCTAGCAGGTGTGGAGACCCAGTACTTC. As protein: CASSLDGLAGVETQYF.

The V and J genes are TRBV7-9 and TRBJ1-1; possible D gene TRBD1, 5 bases. V was pared by 4 bases and J by 2 bases, with 8 bases between. The CDR3 has 13 amino acids. Germline assignment: CDR1 SEHNR and CDR2 FQNEAQ (reference sequence). The CDR3 is CASSWDFNTEAFF. The CDR3 DNA sequence: TGTGCCAGCAGCTGGGACTTTAACACTGAAGCTTTCTTT.

The chain couples TRBV4-1 to TRBJ2-1, with D maybe TRBD2 (5 bases). The ends were cut back, 0 bases at V and 10 bases at J, with 7 bases in the middle. Germline CDR1 MGHRA, CDR2 YSYEKL. CDR3 length: 12 amino acids. The chain's CDR3 is CASSQDGEEQFF. CDR3 sequence (DNA): TGCGCCAGCAGCCAAGATGGGGAGGAGCAGTTCTTC.

The rearrangement uses TRBV28 and TRBJ1-1; the D gene is possibly TRBD1 (6 bases). Between the trimmed V and J ends, which lost 4 bases and 6 bases, there was a span of 12 bases. Germline V lookup: CDR1 MDHEN, CDR2 SYDVKM. This CDR3 is built from 13 residues. CDR3 coding DNA: TGTGCCAGCAGTTCGATGACAGGCCCTGAAGCTTTCTTT. Translation gives CASSSMTGPEAFF.

The genes are TRBV7-6 and TRBJ2-7; 11 bases line up with TRBD2. The germline CDR1 and CDR2 sequences are SGHVS and FNYEAQ. This CDR3 has 14 residues. Losses at the gene ends were 3 bases for V and 4 bases for J; bases not matched to a gene: 2. The CDR3 spells CASSLASGRYEQYF. For the CDR3, the DNA is TGTGCCAGCAGCTTGGCTAGCGGGAGGTACGAGCAGTACTTC.

This clone has a single count. The chain recombines TRBV25-1 with TRBJ2-5, with 9 bases aligning to TRBD1. The V segment lost 6 bases and the J segment 5 bases; nucleotides outside the gene matches: 4. There are 13 residues in the CDR3. Germline assignment: CDR1 MGHDK and CDR2 SYGVNS. DNA of the CDR3: TGTGCCAGCAGACAGGGGGCACGGGAGACCCAGTACTTC. It encodes CASRQGARETQYF.

This chain links TRBV14 with TRBJ2-7, with D maybe TRBD2 (6 bases). This CDR3 is built from 13 residues. CDR1 is SGHDN and CDR2 is FVKESK in the germline V gene. V lost 4 bases to trimming and J lost 4 bases, with 11 bases between them. CDR3 protein: CASSLRDSYEQYF. In DNA, the CDR3 is TGTGCCAGCAGCCTTCGGGACTCTTACGAGCAGTACTTC.

This sequence joins TRBV2 and TRBJ2-6, with TRBD2 matching over 8 bases. V lost 5 bases to trimming and J lost 0 bases; unmatched junction nucleotides: 12. This CDR3 contains 19 residues. CDR1 and CDR2 from the germline V gene are SNHLY and FYNNEI. The CDR3 DNA is TGTGCCAGCAGTTACGATGTAACTAGCGGTGGCTCTGGGGCCAACGTCCTGACTTTC. Encoded protein: CASSYDVTSGGSGANVLTF.

The gene calls are TRBV7-2 and TRBJ2-3, with D unresolved. Germline-derived CDR1 and CDR2 are SGHTA and FQGNSA. V dropped 5 bases and J dropped 4 bases, with 13 bases sitting between them. CDR3 length: 14 residues. CDR3 region: CASSAKQFPDTQYF. The CDR3 nucleotides are TGTGCCAGCAGCGCCAAACAATTCCCAGATACGCAGTATTTT. The full variable domain, its missing parts supplied by reference TRBV7-2 and TRBJ2-3, is GAGVSQSPSNKVTEKGKDVELRCDPISGHTALYWYRQSLGQGLEFLIYFQGNSAPDKSGLPSDRFSAERTGGSVSTLTIQRTQQEDSAVYLCASSAKQFPDTQYFGPGTRLTVL.

This clone was detected once. The chain joins TRBV10-3 to TRBJ2-5; 9 bases map to TRBD1. This CDR3 is 13 amino acids long. The V gene's germline CDR1 is ENHRY and CDR2 SYGVKD. V lost 6 bases, J lost 5 bases, and 4 bases stayed unmatched. The CDR3 coding sequence is TGTGCCATCAGGAGGGGACAGGGTGAGACCCAGTACTTC. Its protein product is CAIRRGQGETQYF.